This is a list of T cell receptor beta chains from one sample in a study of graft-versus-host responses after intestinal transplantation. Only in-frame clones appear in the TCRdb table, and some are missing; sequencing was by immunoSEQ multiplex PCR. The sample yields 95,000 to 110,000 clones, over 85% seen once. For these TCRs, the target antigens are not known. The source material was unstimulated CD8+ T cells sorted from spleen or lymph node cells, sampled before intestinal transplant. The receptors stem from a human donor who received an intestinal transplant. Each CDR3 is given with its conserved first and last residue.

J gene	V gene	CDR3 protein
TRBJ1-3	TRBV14	CASSQDRTSGNTIYF
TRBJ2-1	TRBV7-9	CASSQLAIEQFF
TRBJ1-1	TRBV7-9	CASSLARGNTEAFF
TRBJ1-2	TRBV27	CASSLYPSGRANSNYGYTF
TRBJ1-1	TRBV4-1	CASSQDPDRGRLYTEAFF
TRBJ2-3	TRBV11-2	CASSSYTDTQYF
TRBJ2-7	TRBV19	CASSIERGYEQYF
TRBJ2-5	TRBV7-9	CASSLSTSESQYF
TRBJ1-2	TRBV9	CASSVGTGRDGYTF
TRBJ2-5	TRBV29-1	CSVVPKETQYF
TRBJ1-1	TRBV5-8	CASSLLQGPNTEAFF
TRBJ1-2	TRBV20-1	CSASPGYTF
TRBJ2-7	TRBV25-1	CASSEGYEQYF
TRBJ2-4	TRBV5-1	CASSSGGVIPENIQYF
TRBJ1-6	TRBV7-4	CASSLGQRNSPLHF
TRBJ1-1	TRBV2	CASSGARGVGDTEAFF
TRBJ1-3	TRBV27	CASSATALDTIYF
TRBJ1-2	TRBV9	CASSGPQWAFYGYTF
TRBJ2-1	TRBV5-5	CASSLAAVPYNEQFF
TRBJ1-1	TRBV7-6	CASSFSAGRETEAFF
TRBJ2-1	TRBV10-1	CASSASGVPTHNEQFF
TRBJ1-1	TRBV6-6	CASRDRENTEAFF
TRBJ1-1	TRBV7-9	CASSLVGQGATEAFF
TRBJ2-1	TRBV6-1	CASSELPSGGAIHEQFF
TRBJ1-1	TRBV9	CASSVDDVGVEAFF
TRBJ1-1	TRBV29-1	CSVVGLWTEAFF
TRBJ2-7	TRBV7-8	CASSLVPAGGEQYF
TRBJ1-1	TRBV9	CASSVWPEGSPEAFF
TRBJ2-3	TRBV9	CASSPDSTDTQYF
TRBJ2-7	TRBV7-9	CASSKSGQGLNYEQYF
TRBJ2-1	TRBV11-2	CASSFYRGNEQFF
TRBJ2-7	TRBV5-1	CASSFFGQYYEQYF
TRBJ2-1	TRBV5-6	CASSLAAGGLNNEQFF
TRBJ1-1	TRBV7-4	CASSLGPGNTEAFF
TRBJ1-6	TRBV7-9	CASSLERGGGSPLHF
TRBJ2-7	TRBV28	CASRDSPPGEQYF
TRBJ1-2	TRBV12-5	CASGLTTGLGGYTF
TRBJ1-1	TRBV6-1	CASRQGYTEAFF
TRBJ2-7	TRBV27	CASKGLGYEQYF
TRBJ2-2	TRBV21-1	CASIPGQGVFGELFF
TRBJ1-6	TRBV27	CASSPSYNTPLHF
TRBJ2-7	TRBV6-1	CAVSYEQYF
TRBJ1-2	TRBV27	CASSTGTGDGYTF
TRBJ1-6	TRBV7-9	CASSSYRGGDSPLHF
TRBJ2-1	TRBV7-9	CASSPRMGSVYNEQFF
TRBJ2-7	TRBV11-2	CASSLPHDVNEQYF
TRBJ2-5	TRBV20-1	CSARGGETQYF
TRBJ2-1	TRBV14	CASSQVDRVYEQFF
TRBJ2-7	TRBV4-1	CASSQVRDSYEQYF
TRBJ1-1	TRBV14	CASSLLGGNTEAFF
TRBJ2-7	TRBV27	CASSSVGYEQYF
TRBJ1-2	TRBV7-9	CASSLGKGGYTF
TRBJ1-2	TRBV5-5	CASSLPTGQRYGYTF
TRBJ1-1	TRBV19	CASSIEQTNTEAFF